The T cell receptor beta chain described here comes from a study of beta chain features in type 1 diabetes (dated by TCRdb to 2016 to 2019). Broadly, across the study: Mean age, gender distribution, total cell number and subset yield did not differ between patients and healthy donors. A total of about 110 million sorted cells were examined across all samples, and the number of cells per subset was strongly correlated with RNA yield. The study compared the TCRB repertoires of sorted circulating CD4+ T cell subsets in recently diagnosed type 1 diabetes patients with those in matched healthy donors. Regulatory and stem cell-like memory subsets were isolated from only 8 patients and about eight healthy donors, whereas naive and central memory subsets came from all 28 donors. Beyond this particular receptor, the publication reports: Naive, central memory and regulatory TCRB repertoires appeared to be more similar among patients than among healthy donors. Sequencing cDNA rather than genomic DNA could over-represent highly expressing activated cells, although activation and CD3 levels did not differ between groups. HLA sub-analyses involved small numbers of individuals, so any influence of HLA type on TCRB rearrangement remained unresolved. PCR may preferentially amplify shorter templates, but because patient and control samples were amplified and corrected together, any resulting skew would affect both groups equally. Fewer insertions and more nucleotide deletions at VDJ recombination sites were observed in patients with type 1 diabetes, implying thymic rearrangement abnormalities. Type 1 diabetes patients showed a moderate but significant shortening of TCRB CDR3 length in all four CD4+ subsets.

As for this clone: Its antigen is still unknown. No per-base quality is available; no much larger clone lies one base away.

Each donor gave one peripheral blood draw, averaging roughly 100 mL, which was collected into heparinised tubes. A BD FACSAria II was used to sort naive, central memory, regulatory and stem cell-like memory CD4+ T cells with a panel that included CD45RO, CCR7, CD25, CD127, CD95 and CD27. All sorted populations exceeded 98% purity. PBMCs were isolated immediately by Lymphoprep density gradient centrifugation and stained directly without culture. To minimize batch effects, samples were stained and sorted in pairs, one healthy donor with one patient per experiment. V and J are truncated by 8 bases and 7 bases respectively, leaving an intervening sequence of 14 bases. Based on the germline V gene (reference sequence), the CDR1 and CDR2 sequences are GTSNPN and SVGIG. Reading from cysteine to phenylalanine, the CDR3 counts 12 amino acids. The only DNA kept is the CDR3, 36 bases in frame from the first base.

The entire amount of isolated RNA was reverse transcribed using the High Capacity cDNA Reverse Transcription Kit, so the sequenced TCRB transcripts were expressed ones. Deep immunoSEQ sequencing was applied to naive, central memory and regulatory T cell samples, giving an average of about 3.7 million total reads per sample. After sorted cells were lysed in RLT buffer, RNA was extracted with DNase-treated RNeasy Micro or Mini kits, with the choice depending on cell number. Each cell subset was processed separately to prevent cross-contamination, with patient and healthy donor samples processed together. The immunoSEQ multiplex PCR was used to amplify TCRB sequences from cDNA, generating 87-bp fragments that spanned the CDR3 region. Sequencing of the amplicons was performed on the Illumina HiSeq platform. On the authors' methods: PCR bias was corrected computationally using synthetic template baselines, and reads within Hamming distance 2 were collapsed, with unmergeable singletons discarded. By aligning reads against IMGT, V, D and J genes, CDR3 length, and insertions or deletions at six rearrangement sites were assigned. Clonotype counts were normalized to sorted cell number within each subset before computing true diversity and Gini coefficients with the tcR R package. The overlap coefficient, calculated on TCRB nucleotide sequences, was used to quantify repertoire sharing. Held by TCRdb, this immuneACCESS table contains in-frame sequences only and omits some clones. Under half of the omission traces to an unresolved V gene where checked; the cause of the rest is unknown. Clone size and V and J calls were adopted from that table, with D and trimming inferred from the DNA. Within this sample are about 220,000 clones, with about a tenth of them counted one time only. 1% to 1.5% of the sample is held by the ten biggest clonotypes.

The sequence is built from TRBV30 and TRBJ2-2; the D gene is not confidently resolved. The sequence derives from a man between 18 and 29 years old in good health. Source material: central memory CD4+ T cells from blood. The DNA sequence reads TGTGCCGCTACCCCCCAGATCGGGGAGCTGTTTTTT. It codes for CAATPQIGELFF.